The rows below give T cell receptor beta chains drawn from one sample of a study of cytomegalovirus exposure and HLA in healthy donors. Profiled with immunoSEQ multiplex PCR; TCRdb holds only in-frame clones, not every one. The sample lists under 200,000 clones, 80% to 90% occurring once. Sequencing was performed on PBMCs. The receptors originated from a young woman in good health and CMV-seronegative. Each CDR3 is given with its conserved first and last residue. A D gene is named only where the DNA matches it firmly. Size is stated for part of the rows, as once, few or many counts, or as a class when the clone is expanded.

- - TRBJ2-5 TRBV9 13 CASSEQGEETQYF TGTGCCAGCAGCGAACAGGGAGAAGAGACCCAGTACTTC
- - TRBJ2-5 TRBV6-4 19 CASSDSIGRRQGLSETQYF TGTGCCAGCAGTGACTCGATAGGTCGTCGCCAGGGTTTGTCTGAGACCCAGTACTTC
TRBD1 - TRBJ2-6 TRBV11-1 14 CASAPGGGANVLTF TGTGCCAGCGCCCCAGGGGGCGGGGCCAACGTCCTGACTTTC
- - TRBJ1-5 TRBV4-1 17 CASSLLAGRGSNQPQHF TGCGCCAGCAGCCTATTGGCCGGGAGGGGTAGCAATCAGCCCCAGCATTTT
TRBD2 - TRBJ2-1 TRBV7-3 17 CASSLEASGGANNEQFF TGTGCCAGCAGCTTAGAGGCCAGCGGGGGGGCAAACAATGAGCAGTTCTTC
TRBD2 - TRBJ2-5 TRBV19 15 CASSISSGRFGTQYF TGTGCCAGTAGTATAAGTAGCGGGAGGTTCGGGACCCAGTACTTC
- once TRBJ1-2 TRBV6-1 12 CASSRALYGYTF TGTGCCAGCTCCAGGGCCCTCTATGGCTACACCTTC
TRBD1 few TRBJ2-7 TRBV30 14 CAWSLGDRGYEQYF TGTGCCTGGAGCCTAGGGGACAGGGGCTACGAGCAGTACTTC
- once TRBJ1-5 TRBV25-1 14 CASSEYYRAQPQHF TGTGCCAGCAGTGAATATTACAGGGCACAACCCCAGCATTTT
- - TRBJ1-4 TRBV2 13 CASSDGGWEKLFF TGTGCCAGCAGTGACGGGGGATGGGAAAAACTGTTTTTT
TRBD1 - TRBJ2-4 TRBV5-4 14 CASRMDRYEGIQYF TGTGCCAGCAGGATGGACAGGTACGAGGGCATTCAGTACTTC
TRBD1 - TRBJ1-1 TRBV6-1 13 CASSATGGTEAFF TGTGCCAGCAGCGCGACAGGGGGCACTGAAGCTTTCTTT
- - TRBJ2-5 TRBV6-5 15 CASSYSRQPQETQYF TGTGCCAGCAGTTACTCTAGACAGCCCCAAGAGACCCAGTACTTC
- - TRBJ1-2 TRBV27 14 CASSLLSGSGGYTF TGTGCCAGCAGTTTACTCAGCGGCTCGGGAGGCTACACCTTC
TRBD2 once TRBJ2-3 TRBV7-8 16 CASSSRLAGGPDTQYF TGTGCCAGCAGCTCCAGACTAGCGGGAGGGCCGGATACGCAGTATTTT
TRBD2 - TRBJ2-2 TRBV11-2 13 CASSRTSGIELFF TGTGCCAGCAGCAGGACTAGCGGAATAGAGCTGTTTTTT
TRBD2 - TRBJ2-3 TRBV9 14 CASSPRTSGDTQYF TGTGCCAGCAGCCCTCGGACTAGCGGGGATACGCAGTATTTT
TRBD2 - TRBJ2-5 TRBV5-4 15 CASSLESGRRETQYF TGTGCCAGCAGCTTGGAAAGCGGGAGAAGGGAGACCCAGTACTTC
TRBD2 once TRBJ2-1 TRBV6-5 16 CASSSLGTSGYNEQFF TGTGCCAGCAGTTCCCTCGGGACTAGCGGTTACAATGAGCAGTTCTTC
- - TRBJ2-3 TRBV5-1 15 CASSLEGGADDTQYF TGCGCCAGCAGCTTGGAGGGGGGGGCTGACGATACGCAGTATTTT
- - TRBJ2-5 TRBV28 14 CASSFYAGEETQYF TGTGCCAGCAGTTTCTATGCCGGGGAAGAGACCCAGTACTTC
- - TRBJ1-1 TRBV29-1 13 CSVERELNTEAFF TGCAGCGTTGAGCGGGAACTGAACACTGAAGCTTTCTTT
- - TRBJ1-1 TRBV6-6 14 CASSNRVLNTEAFF TGTGCCAGCAGTAACCGGGTCCTGAACACTGAAGCTTTCTTT
TRBD1 - TRBJ1-5 TRBV6-6 14 CASRDRGGNQPQHF TGTGCCAGCAGGGACAGGGGGGGCAATCAGCCCCAGCATTTT
- - TRBJ2-7 TRBV29-1 13 CSVENRSSYEQYF TGCAGCGTTGAAAACAGGAGCTCCTACGAGCAGTACTTC
TRBD1 - TRBJ2-5 TRBV27 14 CASSFTGGGKTQYF TGTGCCAGCAGTTTCACAGGGGGCGGAAAGACCCAGTACTTC
TRBD1 - TRBJ2-3 TRBV7-6 15 CASSDRQGSTDTQYF TGTGCCAGCAGCGACAGACAGGGGAGCACAGATACGCAGTATTTT
TRBD1 - TRBJ2-7 TRBV5-8 15 CASSPQGGIVYEQYF TGTGCCAGCAGCCCGCAAGGGGGCATAGTTTACGAGCAGTACTTC
- - TRBJ2-2 TRBV6-5 15 CAGSYGPRGTGELFF TGTGCCGGCAGTTACGGCCCCAGGGGAACCGGGGAGCTGTTTTTT
TRBD2 few TRBJ2-5 TRBV13 16 CASSLGIAGGQETQYF TGTGCCAGCAGCTTAGGGATAGCGGGGGGACAAGAGACCCAGTACTTC
TRBD2 once TRBJ2-1 TRBV7-3 16 CASSLTMVAGGNEQFF TGTGCCAGCAGCTTAACGATGGTAGCGGGAGGAAACGAGCAGTTCTTC
- - TRBJ1-1 TRBV5-4 16 CASSTPGAGRRTEAFF TGTGCCAGCAGCACCCCTGGGGCAGGGAGGCGGACTGAAGCTTTCTTT
- - TRBJ2-1 TRBV29-1 12 CSHGWGDNEQFF TGCAGTCATGGGTGGGGGGACAATGAGCAGTTCTTC
TRBD2 - TRBJ2-2 TRBV19 15 CASSKTSGNTGELFF TGTGCCAGTAGTAAGACTAGCGGGAACACCGGGGAGCTGTTTTTT
- once TRBJ1-1 TRBV5-4 16 CASSFNPSGENTEAFF TGTGCCAGCAGCTTCAACCCTAGTGGAGAGAACACTGAAGCTTTCTTT
TRBD2 - TRBJ2-3 TRBV7-9 16 CASSSSGREGTDTQYF TGTGCCAGCAGCTCGAGCGGGAGGGAGGGCACAGATACGCAGTATTTT
- - TRBJ2-1 TRBV29-1 15 CSVLQGFSSYNEQFF TGCAGCGTCCTACAGGGCTTTAGCTCCTACAATGAGCAGTTCTTC
TRBD2 - TRBJ2-3 TRBV7-8 16 CASSLGRLAGADTQYF TGTGCCAGCAGCTTAGGTCGTCTAGCGGGGGCAGATACGCAGTATTTT
TRBD2 once TRBJ2-2 TRBV29-1 15 CSVSGWSGGPGELFF TGCAGCGTCTCGGGGTGGTCGGGGGGGCCCGGGGAGCTGTTTTTT
- - TRBJ1-4 TRBV28 13 CASSLDSNEKLFF TGTGCCAGCAGTTTAGACTCTAATGAAAAACTGTTTTTT
- - TRBJ1-1 TRBV2 14 CASSDRGGGTEAFF TGTGCCAGCAGTGACAGGGGAGGGGGCACTGAAGCTTTCTTT
TRBD1 - TRBJ2-3 TRBV15 14 CATSKDRGRDTQYF TGTGCCACCAGCAAGGACAGGGGGCGGGATACGCAGTATTTT
- - TRBJ2-3 TRBV28 15 CASSTQATSTDTQYF TGTGCCAGCAGTACCCAGGCCACTAGCACAGATACGCAGTATTTT